The 20 T cell receptor beta chains listed next were all sequenced from one sample in a study of T cell changes during pregnancy in multiple sclerosis (dated by TCRdb to between 2018 and 2021). Receptor amplification or capture employed the immunoSEQ multiplex PCR assay. The clones in this table, taken by TCRdb from immuneACCESS, are in-frame only. Not every clone is retained; where verified, under half of the shortfall comes from an unresolved V gene, and the cause of the rest is unknown. The sample profile shows 70,000 to 85,000 clones; 90% to 95% of them were found once. In total, the top ten clones hold under 1.5% of the sample. The sample here was peripheral blood, taken before pregnancy. All receptors come from a female donor with multiple sclerosis, enrolled in a pregnancy study.

The chain recombines TRBV6-1 with TRBJ1-1; D is unresolved. CDR1 and CDR2 from the germline V gene are MNHNS and SASEGT. V lost 3 bases to trimming and J lost 1 base, with 3 bases between them. The CDR3 covers 12 residues. CDR3 region: CASSDQNTEAFF. CDR3 DNA sequence: TGTGCCAGCAGTGATCAGAACACTGAAGCTTTCTTT.

The chain links TRBV9 to TRBJ2-3, with 7 bases that match TRBD2. The CDR3 has 13 residues. Germline V gives CDR1 SGDLS, CDR2 YYNGEE. The V and J ends lost 4 bases and 6 bases, in that order; junction bases with no gene match: 5. The CDR3 region has the DNA TGTGCCAGCAGCCTCGGGACTACCGATACGCAGTATTTT. Amino acid sequence: CASSLGTTDTQYF.

The gene calls are TRBV5-1 and TRBJ2-3; 13 bases agree with TRBD2. The CDR3 is made up of 16 amino acids. V was clipped by 4 bases and J by 6 bases; unmatched bases: 8. Germline CDR1 SGHRS, CDR2 YFSETQ. CDR3 loop: CASSAQLAGGRDTQYF. As DNA, the CDR3 is TGCGCCAGCAGCGCGCAACTAGCGGGGGGGCGGGATACGCAGTATTTT.

This clone has just one count. The chain combines TRBV6-5 with TRBJ2-7; 12 bases match TRBD2. With 10 bases clipped from V and 7 bases from J, the junction kept 14 bases outside the gene matches. Germline V gives CDR1 MNHEY, CDR2 SVGAGI. The CDR3 has 15 residues. The CDR3 DNA reads as TGTGCCACCTTCTCGCTGGCTAGCGGGGGGGAGGAGCAGTACTTC. It is translated as CATFSLASGGEEQYF.

V gene TRBV11-2 combines with J gene TRBJ2-7; 10 bases match TRBD1. This CDR3 has 15 residues. Germline V gene sequence: CDR1 SGHAT, CDR2 FQNNGV. V was pared by 6 bases and J by 5 bases, with 10 bases of the junction left unmatched. CDR3 residues: CASSQGTGDRHEQYF. The CDR3 nucleotides are TGTGCCAGCAGTCAAGGGACAGGGGATCGGCACGAGCAGTACTTC. Full variable domain (rest looked up from reference TRBV11-2 and TRBJ2-7): EAGVAQSPRYKIIEKRQSVAFWCNPISGHATLYWYQQILGQGPKLLIQFQNNGVVDDSQLPKDRFSAERLKGVDSTLKIQPAKLEDSAVYLCASSQGTGDRHEQYFGPGTRLTVT.

V gene TRBV9 combines with J gene TRBJ2-5, with a possible D match to TRBD2 (5 bases). The CDR3 runs to 13 residues. Germline CDR1 reads SGDLS; CDR2 reads YYNGEE. The V and J ends lost 3 bases and 4 bases respectively, with 10 bases between them. The CDR3 here is CASSATRGETQYF. Here the CDR3 DNA reads TGTGCCAGCAGCGCAACCCGGGGAGAGACCCAGTACTTC. Drawing the rest from reference TRBV9 and TRBJ2-5, the complete variable domain is DSGVTQTPKHLITATGQRVTLRCSPRSGDLSVYWYQQSLDQGLQFLIQYYNGEERAKGNILERFSAQQFPDLHSELNLSSLELGDSALYFCASSATRGETQYFGPGTRLLVL.

The V call is TRBV2, the J call TRBJ2-5, with 13 bases that match TRBD2. The CDR3 consists of 15 residues. Germline CDR1 is SNHLY and CDR2 is FYNNEI. The trim removed 8 bases at V and 1 base at J, leaving 4 bases unmatched. CDR3 amino acids: CASGGTSGVQETQYF. The CDR3 DNA reads as TGTGCCAGCGGTGGGACTAGCGGGGTCCAAGAGACCCAGTACTTC.

This chain links TRBV7-9 with TRBJ1-1; 10 bases align to TRBD1. Germline V CDR1 and CDR2: SEHNR, FQNEAQ (reference sequence). The trim removed 6 bases at V and 3 bases at J, leaving 16 bases unmatched. CDR3 length equals 18 residues. CDR3 in amino acids: CASRRTGTGVVYDTEAFF. Written as DNA, the CDR3 is TGTGCCAGCAGACGTACCGGGACAGGGGTAGTGTACGACACTGAAGCTTTCTTT. Filled out from reference TRBV7-9 and TRBJ1-1, the complete variable domain reads DTGVSQNPRHKITKRGQNVTFRCDPISEHNRLYWYRQTLGQGPEFLTYFQNEAQLEKSRLLSDRFSAERPKGSFSTLEIQRTEQGDSAMYLCASRRTGTGVVYDTEAFFGQGTRLTVV.

This clone was observed a handful of times. The gene calls are TRBV6-6 and TRBJ1-1; tentative D call: TRBD1 (5 bases). CDR1 and CDR2 (germline): MNHNY, SVGAGI (reference sequence). The germline V and J ends were trimmed by 6 bases and 3 bases, with 11 bases remaining between them. The CDR3 totals 13 residues. CDR3 in amino acids: CASSADSHTEAFF. CDR3 sequence (DNA): TGTGCCAGCAGCGCAGACAGCCACACTGAAGCTTTCTTT.

In this sample, this clone turned up once. The J gene is TRBJ2-5, the V gene TRBV7-9; TRBD1 is a possible D gene (6 bases). Per the germline V gene, CDR1 is SEHNR and CDR2 is FQNEAQ (reference sequence). The CDR3 loop spans 11 amino acids. Trimming cost V 11 bases and J 0 bases, with 7 bases left between them. Here the CDR3 reads CAGQNQETQYF. The CDR3 nucleotides read TGTGCCGGACAGAACCAAGAGACCCAGTACTTC.

The rearrangement links TRBV5-1 to TRBJ1-1; weak D call: TRBD1 (5 bases). Trimming took off 0 bases at V and 4 bases at J, with 16 bases between the two ends. This CDR3 has 16 amino acids. Germline V lookup: CDR1 SGHRS, CDR2 YFSETQ. The CDR3 sequence is CASSLEAGKLFTEAFF. The CDR3 DNA reads TGCGCCAGCAGCTTGGAGGCAGGGAAGTTGTTCACTGAAGCTTTCTTT.

The rearrangement links TRBV13 to TRBJ2-1; 9 nucleotides agree with TRBD2. CDR3 length: 15 amino acids. Germline V gene lookup returns CDR1 PRHDT and CDR2 FYEKMQ (reference sequence). With 0 bases clipped from V and 7 bases from J, the junction kept 4 bases outside the gene matches. The CDR3 loop is CASSLGAGGLNEQFF. The CDR3 DNA reads TGTGCCAGCAGCTTAGGGGCGGGGGGGTTAAATGAGCAGTTCTTC.

This chain joins TRBV6-5 and TRBJ1-1, with D maybe TRBD1 (5 bases). Trimming left V 5 bases short and J 3 bases short, with 10 bases between. CDR1 is MNHEY, CDR2 SVGAGI, per germline. CDR3 length equals 13 residues. CDR3 loop: CASSGHGDTEAFF. The CDR3 region has the DNA TGTGCCAGCAGTGGACACGGTGACACTGAAGCTTTCTTT.

The V and J genes are TRBV6-1 and TRBJ1-5; weak D call: TRBD1 (6 bases). Germline V lookup: CDR1 MNHNS, CDR2 SASEGT. Between the trimmed V and J ends, which lost 2 bases and 7 bases, there was a span of 15 bases. The length of the CDR3 is 15 residues. DNA for the CDR3: TGTGCCAGCAGTGAAAACGGGGGGCTGAACCAGCCCCAGCATTTT. Translating gives CASSENGGLNQPQHF.

The chain has TRBV27 and TRBJ2-1; D perhaps matches TRBD1 (6 bases). The length of the CDR3 is 17 residues. Germline V lookup: CDR1 MNHEY, CDR2 SMNVEV (reference sequence). Trimming took 0 bases from V and 6 from J, leaving 18 bases between them. CDR3 amino acids: CASSLSGDWQGINEQFF. The CDR3 nucleotides are TGTGCCAGCAGTTTATCCGGGGATTGGCAGGGGATCAATGAGCAGTTCTTC.

The gene calls are TRBV19 and TRBJ1-5; TRBD1 is a possible D gene (6 bases). Germline V gives CDR1 LNHDA, CDR2 SQIVND (reference sequence). This CDR3 has 14 amino acids. Trimming removed 9 bases from V and 5 bases from J, with 17 bases in between. The DNA of the CDR3 is TGTGCCAGCAGGAGCCAAGGGGGTTATCAGCCCCAGCATTTT. Translation gives CASRSQGGYQPQHF.

CDR3 amino acids: CASSQAGAHNTGELFF. CDR3 nucleotides: TGTGCCAGCAGCCAAGCTGGGGCCCACAACACCGGGGAGCTGTTTTTT. The chain recombines TRBV14 with TRBJ2-2; maybe TRBD1 (5 bases). From germline, CDR1 is SGHDN and CDR2 FVKESK. V was cut by 1 base and J by 2 bases, with 11 bases left in between. The length of the CDR3 is 16 residues.

The genes are TRBV5-1 and TRBJ2-7; TRBD1 matches at 11 bases. The CDR3 has 15 residues. Germline values: CDR1 SGHRS, CDR2 YFSETQ. The ends lost 4 bases at V and 4 bases at J; junction bases unmatched: 7. The CDR3 DNA follows: TGCGCCAGCAGCCCGCCGGGACAGGGGGAATACGAGCAGTACTTC. This sequence encodes CASSPPGQGEYEQYF.

This clone was recorded once. The chain links TRBV19 to TRBJ1-3, with 10 bases identical to TRBD1. Germline lookup yields CDR1 LNHDA and CDR2 SQIVND (reference sequence). Trimming removed 10 bases from V and 1 base from J; junction bases left unmatched: 10. CDR3 length: 16 amino acids. The CDR3 sequence is CATSGTGVFSGNTIYF. The CDR3 DNA follows: TGTGCCACTTCCGGGACAGGGGTATTTTCTGGAAACACCATATATTTT.

The V gene is TRBV4-1, the J gene TRBJ1-2; possible D gene TRBD1, 5 bases. The CDR3 contains 14 residues. Germline assignment: CDR1 MGHRA and CDR2 YSYEKL. The V and J ends lost 4 bases and 7 bases respectively, with 16 bases between them. CDR3: CASSPEPAGGGYTF. The CDR3 bases are TGCGCCAGCAGCCCCGAACCCGCGGGGGGTGGCTACACCTTC.